This T cell receptor (beta chain) was documented in a study of OX40 agonist ivuxolimab in advanced cancers. About the study: The patients' treatment was ivuxolimab, an agonistic anti-OX40 (CD134) antibody. Cohort: 80% to 90% men, mean age approximately 60, aged roughly 23 to 79.

Method: immunoSEQ multiplex PCR; TCRdb's copy keeps in-frame clones and lacks some. The profile shows tens of thousands of clones, roughly 88% of them singletons. The germline V and J ends were trimmed by 2 bases and 2 bases, with 1 base remaining between them. The CDR3 is made up of 12 amino acids. Germline V gene data show CDR1 as SGHRS and CDR2 as YFSETQ. Regarding the study as a whole: Compared with CD4+, CD8+ T cells on average had more expanded clones.

Notes on this clone: Its antigen is still unknown.

Source: CD4+ or CD8+ T cells sorted from blood, taken in a trial of the OX40 agonist ivuxolimab. The receptor was derived from an adult with an advanced solid tumor such as melanoma, head and neck, liver or kidney cancer. The chain joins TRBV5-1 to TRBJ2-2; D is unclear. In nucleotides, the CDR3 is TGCGCCAGCAGCTTAAACACCGGGGAGCTGTTTTTT. Its translation is CASSLNTGELFF.